A single sample gave rise to the 22 T cell receptor beta chains below, sequenced in a study of CD8+ T cells in alopecia areata. Extracted RNA was reverse transcribed, and the resulting cDNA served as sequencing template. Assay used: immunoSEQ multiplex PCR; TCRdb lists only in-frame clones, some missing. The sample comprises roughly 130,000 clones, 58% of which are singletons, and roughly 4.8% rests with the top ten. Sequencing was performed on CD4+ T cells sorted from blood, taken at week 0. The receptors stem from a human donor with alopecia areata.

The V and J genes are TRBV7-2 and TRBJ2-5; TRBD2 aligns across 13 bases. The CDR3 is 16 amino acids. CDR1 and CDR2 from the germline V gene are SGHTA and FQGNSA. The V gene end was trimmed by 5 bases and the J gene end by 5 bases; junction bases not matched to a gene: 8. The CDR3 region is CASSPGLAGRVETQYF. The DNA for the CDR3 is TGTGCCAGCAGCCCGGGACTAGCGGGAAGGGTGGAGACCCAGTACTTC.

This chain links TRBV5-1 with TRBJ2-7; the D call may be TRBD1 or TRBD2 (6 bases each). Germline assignment: CDR1 SGHRS and CDR2 YFSETQ. Trimming cost V 1 base and J 6 bases, with 11 bases left between them. The CDR3 length is 13 residues. CDR3 sequence: CASSLRTAGEQYF. The CDR3 region has the DNA TGCGCCAGCAGCTTGCGGACAGCGGGCGAGCAGTACTTC. Looking up the rest from reference TRBV5-1 and TRBJ2-7 gives the full variable domain: KAGVTQTPRYLIKTRGQQVTLSCSPISGHRSVSWYQQTPGQGLQFLFEYFSETQRNKGNFPGRFSGRQFSNSRSEMNVSTLELGDSALYLCASSLRTAGEQYFGPGTRLTVT.

The rearrangement joins TRBV6-4 to TRBJ2-3; no reliable D call. Looked up from germline, CDR1 is MRHNA and CDR2 is SNTAGT. V was clipped by 3 bases and J by 2 bases, with 9 bases between them. The CDR3 runs to 14 residues. CDR3 residues: CASSEQASTDTQYF. The CDR3 coding sequence is TGTGCCAGCAGTGAACAAGCCTCCACAGATACGCAGTATTTT.

The rearrangement links TRBV9 to TRBJ2-3; D not certain. V shed 4 bases and J shed 1 base, with 10 bases lying between them. Germline V lookup: CDR1 SGDLS, CDR2 YYNGEE. The CDR3 loop spans 14 amino acids. The CDR3 sequence: CASSFSPRTDTQYF. The CDR3 DNA is TGTGCCAGCAGCTTTAGCCCCCGCACAGATACGCAGTATTTT.

This clone was recorded once. The V call is TRBV7-2, the J call TRBJ1-5, with D perhaps TRBD1 (6 bases). Germline V gene sequence: CDR1 SGHTA, CDR2 FQGNSA. The CDR3 is 13 residues long. V was cut by 5 bases and J by 4 bases, with 9 bases left in between. In nucleotides, the CDR3 is TGTGCCAGCAGCATCGACAGGAATCAGCCCCAGCATTTT. This gives the protein CASSIDRNQPQHF.

The V gene is TRBV11-3, the J gene TRBJ2-7, with TRBD2 matching 7 bases. J gave up 1 base and V 5 bases, and 2 bases lay outside the gene matches. The CDR3 has 13 residues. Germline V CDR1 and CDR2: SGHNT, YENEEA. The DNA of the CDR3 is TGTGCCAGCAGCCGAGCGGGGTCCTACGAGCAGTACTTC. Its translation is CASSRAGSYEQYF.

This clone was counted between two and nine times. This sequence joins TRBV5-1 and TRBJ1-1, with unresolved D. V lost 0 bases and J 0 bases, leaving 6 bases between the germline ends. Germline-derived CDR1 and CDR2 are SGHRS and YFSETQ. This CDR3 region has 14 residues. CDR3 in DNA: TGCGCCAGCAGCTTGGACTCCCTGAACACTGAAGCTTTCTTT. Protein: CASSLDSLNTEAFF.

The V call is TRBV7-2, the J call TRBJ2-7; D gene unclear. The CDR3 consists of 13 residues. Trimming removed 1 base from V and 6 bases from J, with 10 bases in between. CDR1 is SGHTA and CDR2 is FQGNSA in the germline V gene. The CDR3 here is CASSLVKQSEQYF. The CDR3 DNA is TGTGCCAGCAGCTTAGTCAAACAGTCCGAGCAGTACTTC.

The CDR3 DNA reads as TGTGCCAGCAGCCTTAACCAAGAGACCCAGTACTTC. Translating gives CASSLNQETQYF. The chain couples TRBV14 to TRBJ2-5; D ambiguous. CDR3 length equals 12 residues. Germline V gene sequence: CDR1 SGHDN, CDR2 FVKESK. V lost 4 bases and J 0 bases, leaving 3 bases between the germline ends.

V usage is TRBV7-2 and J usage is TRBJ2-7, with 9 positions matching TRBD2. Germline V gene sequence: CDR1 SGHTA, CDR2 FQGNSA. CDR3 length: 14 amino acids. The J segment lost 0 bases and the V segment lost 8 bases, leaving 5 bases of the junction unmatched. As DNA, the CDR3 is TGTGCCAGCGGCGGGGGGGGGAACTCCTACGAGCAGTACTTC. Translating gives CASGGGGNSYEQYF. Complete variable domain (other parts from reference TRBV7-2 and TRBJ2-7): GAGVSQSPSNKVTEKGKDVELRCDPISGHTALYWYRQSLGQGLEFLIYFQGNSAPDKSGLPSDRFSAERTGGSVSTLTIQRTQQEDSAVYLCASGGGGNSYEQYFGPGTRLTVT.

This clone was picked up a small number of times. The rearrangement uses TRBV9 and TRBJ2-3; D is unclear. The CDR3 consists of 14 residues. Germline CDR1 is SGDLS and CDR2 is YYNGEE. V dropped 2 bases and J dropped 3 bases, with 10 bases sitting between them. For the CDR3, the DNA is TGTGCCAGCAGCGTGAGACCAGAGACAGATACGCAGTATTTT. Its translation is CASSVRPETDTQYF. Supplemented by reference TRBV9 and TRBJ2-3, the full variable domain reads DSGVTQTPKHLITATGQRVTLRCSPRSGDLSVYWYQQSLDQGLQFLIQYYNGEERAKGNILERFSAQQFPDLHSELNLSSLELGDSALYFCASSVRPETDTQYFGPGTRLTVL.

The chain has TRBV5-1 and TRBJ2-7; 12 bases agree with TRBD2. Trimming removed 4 bases from V and 3 bases from J; junction bases left unmatched: 2. The CDR3 has 14 residues. CDR1 is SGHRS and CDR2 is YFSETQ in the germline V gene. CDR3: CASSPTSGSYEQYF. The CDR3, as DNA: TGCGCCAGCAGCCCGACTAGCGGGAGCTACGAGCAGTACTTC.

As to this clone: Other DNA sequences in this specimen translate into the identical CDR3. This chain connects TRBV29-1 to TRBJ1-1, with TRBD1 matching over 7 bases. The CDR3 runs 13 residues. Germline CDR1 and CDR2: SQVTM and ANQGSEA. The J segment lost 0 bases and the V segment lost 7 bases, leaving 5 bases of the junction unmatched. For the CDR3, the DNA is TGCAGCGGTGGGACAGCCATGAACACTGAAGCTTTCTTT. Its translation is CSGGTAMNTEAFF.

The chain has TRBV29-1 and TRBJ2-7; 7 bases agree with TRBD2. CDR1 and CDR2 (germline): SQVTM, ANQGSEA. Unmatched junction bases numbered 5, after V lost 6 bases and J lost 6 bases. There are 11 residues in the CDR3. DNA for the CDR3: TGCAGCGTCTACCGGGAGGCCGAGCAGTACTTC. It yields the protein CSVYREAEQYF.

The chain has TRBV5-1 and TRBJ1-1; 9 nucleotides agree with TRBD1. This CDR3 spans 15 amino acids. Trimming took 0 bases from V and 8 from J; bases not matched to a gene: 8. Germline values: CDR1 SGHRS, CDR2 YFSETQ. The CDR3 is CASSLDYGQGREAFF. In nucleotides, the CDR3 is TGCGCCAGCAGCTTGGACTACGGACAGGGGAGAGAAGCTTTCTTT.

The J gene is TRBJ1-1, the V gene TRBV4-1; D call uncertain. The germline V gene has CDR1 MGHRA and CDR2 YSYEKL. Trimming shortened V by 5 bases and J by 1 base, and 11 bases separated the two germline ends. There are 14 residues in the CDR3. In nucleotides, the CDR3 is TGCGCCAGCAGCGGGCGACACAAGAACACTGAAGCTTTCTTT. This encodes CASSGRHKNTEAFF.

This chain links TRBV11-2 with TRBJ1-2; 7 bases agree with TRBD1. The CDR3 contains 16 residues. The junction had 13 bases not matched to a gene; V was cut back by 5 bases and J by 4 bases. Germline assignment: CDR1 SGHAT and CDR2 FQNNGV. In DNA, the CDR3 is TGTGCCAGCAGCCCTAGTCAGGCAGGGGGGATCTATGGCTACACCTTC. It is translated as CASSPSQAGGIYGYTF.

V is TRBV7-2 and J is TRBJ2-1; D possibly corresponds to TRBD2 (5 bases). The V end lost 4 bases, the J end lost 8 bases, and 12 bases lay between the germline ends. The CDR3 is 13 amino acids. Germline values: CDR1 SGHTA, CDR2 FQGNSA. The CDR3 loop is CASSSGLGDEQFF. In nucleotides, the CDR3 is TGTGCCAGCAGCTCTGGACTGGGCGATGAGCAGTTCTTC.

The chain has TRBV6-6 and TRBJ2-1, with D perhaps TRBD2 (6 bases). Germline values: CDR1 MNHNY, CDR2 SVGAGI (reference sequence). The germline V and J ends were trimmed by 2 bases and 11 bases, with 10 bases remaining between them. CDR3 length: 12 amino acids. CDR3: CASSYPGGQQFF. The CDR3 coding sequence is TGTGCCAGCAGTTACCCCGGGGGTCAGCAGTTCTTC.

V and J are TRBV7-9 and TRBJ2-3; TRBD2 matches at 10 bases. Germline CDR1 reads SEHNR; CDR2 reads FQNEAQ (reference sequence). The CDR3 is made up of 16 amino acids. The V gene end was trimmed by 3 bases and the J gene end by 3 bases; junction bases not matched to a gene: 6. This CDR3 reads CASSLRAGLATDTQYF. The CDR3 DNA reads TGTGCCAGCAGCTTGAGGGCGGGACTAGCGACAGATACGCAGTATTTT. The whole variable domain, filled in from reference TRBV7-9 and TRBJ2-3, reads DTGVSQNPRHKITKRGQNVTFRCDPISEHNRLYWYRQTLGQGPEFLTYFQNEAQLEKSRLLSDRFSAERPKGSFSTLEIQRTEQGDSAMYLCASSLRAGLATDTQYFGPGTRLTVL.

This clone has just a few counts. This chain connects TRBV7-2 to TRBJ2-1; 7 nucleotides agree with TRBD2. There are 13 residues in the CDR3. Trimming took 1 base from V and 8 from J; bases not matched to a gene: 2. Germline loops: CDR1 SGHTA, CDR2 FQGNSA. CDR3 in amino acids: CASSLGEGDEQFF. CDR3 sequence (DNA): TGTGCCAGCAGCTTAGGGGAGGGTGATGAGCAGTTCTTC.

The J gene is TRBJ1-4, the V gene TRBV6-5, with D possibly being TRBD1 (6 bases). This CDR3 comprises 14 residues. CDR1 and CDR2 (germline): MNHEY, SVGAGI. With 0 bases removed from V and 9 bases from J, the gap between germline ends came to 11 bases. This CDR3 reads CASSYSRGAQKLFF. As DNA, the CDR3 is TGTGCCAGCAGTTACTCACGGGGGGCACAAAAACTGTTTTTT.